The subject of this entry is one TCR beta chain. This sample is part of a study of cytomegalovirus exposure and HLA in healthy donors. The CDR3 loop spans 15 amino acids. V was shortened by 2 bases and J by 0 bases, with 8 bases between the two germline ends. CDR1 and CDR2 from the germline V gene are MNHEY and SVGAGI. The PCR used 60 Vbeta and 13 Jbeta primers. Measured with immunoSEQ multiplex PCR; TCRdb has only the in-frame clones, and not every one. The repertoire holds fewer than 90,000 clones, approximately 75% seen once, with 5% to 8.5% in the top ten. The chain recombines TRBV6-5 with TRBJ2-1, with a weak D call TRBD1 (6 bases). Sequencing was performed on PBMCs. The clonotype was recovered from a human donor in good health. The CDR3 nucleotides read TGTGCCAGCAGTTACGAGGGGGTCTCCTACAATGAGCAGTTCTTC. Protein product: CASSYEGVSYNEQFF.